Listed below are T cell receptor beta chains from one sample, sequenced in a study of T cell changes during pregnancy in multiple sclerosis. The repertoire was sequenced with immunoSEQ multiplex PCR; TCRdb's copy has only in-frame clones and lacks some. The table lists about 38,000 clones, approximately 90% of them singletons, with around 0.57% in the top ten. The sequences come from CD4+ T cells from peripheral blood mononuclear cells, collected before pregnancy. These receptor sequences come from a female donor with multiple sclerosis, enrolled in a pregnancy study. Each CDR3 is given with its conserved first and last residue. D genes are given only for firm matches. Rows may omit the clone size; those that give it use once, few, many or a size class.

CDR3nt: TGCGCCAGCAGCTCCCTTACTTACACCGGGGAGCTGTTTTTT; CDR3aa: CASSSLTYTGELFF; d_gene: NA; j_gene: TRBJ2-2; abundance: NA; v_gene: TRBV5-1
CDR3nt: TGCGCCAGCAGCTTAGGACAGGGGACTTTGAACACTGAAGCTTTCTTT; CDR3aa: CASSLGQGTLNTEAFF; d_gene: TRBD1; j_gene: TRBJ1-1; abundance: NA; v_gene: TRBV5-1
CDR3nt: TGTGCCAGCAGTTACGCCCAGACAGGGGTCTATGGCTACACCTTC; CDR3aa: CASSYAQTGVYGYTF; d_gene: TRBD1; j_gene: TRBJ1-2; abundance: NA; v_gene: TRBV6-5
CDR3nt: TGTGCCAGCAGTTTACTAGGGGCAGATACGCAGTATTTT; CDR3aa: CASSLLGADTQYF; d_gene: NA; j_gene: TRBJ2-3; abundance: once; v_gene: TRBV28
CDR3nt: TGTGCCAGCAGTTACTCGAATCGGGGTTACACTGAAGCTTTCTTT; CDR3aa: CASSYSNRGYTEAFF; d_gene: NA; j_gene: TRBJ1-1; abundance: NA; v_gene: TRBV6-5
CDR3nt: TGTGCCAGTAGTAACCTAGCGGGGGTAAGACAGACCCAGTACTTC; CDR3aa: CASSNLAGVRQTQYF; d_gene: TRBD2; j_gene: TRBJ2-5; abundance: NA; v_gene: TRBV19
CDR3nt: TGTGCCAGCAGTTACTCCCTCGAGCAGTACTTC; CDR3aa: CASSYSLEQYF; d_gene: NA; j_gene: TRBJ2-7; abundance: NA; v_gene: TRBV6-6
CDR3nt: TGCGCCAGCAGCTCGAGACAGGGGATCGGCACTGAAGCTTTCTTT; CDR3aa: CASSSRQGIGTEAFF; d_gene: TRBD1; j_gene: TRBJ1-1; abundance: NA; v_gene: TRBV5-1
CDR3nt: TGCGCCAGCAGCCAAGCTAGCGGGGGGCTCTCCTACAATGAGCAGTTCTTC; CDR3aa: CASSQASGGLSYNEQFF; d_gene: TRBD2; j_gene: TRBJ2-1; abundance: NA; v_gene: TRBV5-1
CDR3nt: TGTGCCAGTAGTTCCCGGACAGGGGAGGATGAAAAACTGTTTTTT; CDR3aa: CASSSRTGEDEKLFF; d_gene: TRBD1; j_gene: TRBJ1-4; abundance: once; v_gene: TRBV19
CDR3nt: TGTGCCTGGAGTAAAACGGGGGGGCGGAACGAGCAGTACTTC; CDR3aa: CAWSKTGGRNEQYF; d_gene: TRBD2; j_gene: TRBJ2-7; abundance: NA; v_gene: TRBV30
CDR3nt: TGTGCCAGTAGTATGAACAGGGACGAGCAGTACTTC; CDR3aa: CASSMNRDEQYF; d_gene: NA; j_gene: TRBJ2-7; abundance: few; v_gene: TRBV19
CDR3nt: TGTGCCATCAGTGAGTCCGCGGACACCGGGGAGCTGTTTTTT; CDR3aa: CAISESADTGELFF; d_gene: NA; j_gene: TRBJ2-2; abundance: NA; v_gene: TRBV10-3
CDR3nt: TGTGCCGGCAGCGGGGGACAGGGTCGGGGACCCCTCCACTTT; CDR3aa: CAGSGGQGRGPLHF; d_gene: TRBD1; j_gene: TRBJ1-6; abundance: once; v_gene: TRBV5-6
CDR3nt: TGTGCCAGCAGCAAACTTCGTGAGGCCTACAATGAGCAGTTCTTC; CDR3aa: CASSKLREAYNEQFF; d_gene: NA; j_gene: TRBJ2-1; abundance: once; v_gene: TRBV21-1
CDR3nt: TGCGCCAGCAGCTTGGGGTACAGGGCAGAGCAGTTCTTC; CDR3aa: CASSLGYRAEQFF; d_gene: NA; j_gene: TRBJ2-1; abundance: NA; v_gene: TRBV5-1
CDR3nt: TGCGCCAGCAGCCCCCAAGGGGGTAGCAATCAGCCCCAGCATTTT; CDR3aa: CASSPQGGSNQPQHF; d_gene: NA; j_gene: TRBJ1-5; abundance: NA; v_gene: TRBV5-1
CDR3nt: TGTGCCAGCAGCTTGATCTCCAAGGGCAGGGCGACATTCTATGGCTACACCTTC; CDR3aa: CASSLISKGRATFYGYTF; d_gene: NA; j_gene: TRBJ1-2; abundance: NA; v_gene: TRBV7-9
CDR3nt: TGCGCCAGCAGTGAGGGGAGCAGTTTCAAGGAGCAGTTCTTC; CDR3aa: CASSEGSSFKEQFF; d_gene: NA; j_gene: TRBJ2-1; abundance: NA; v_gene: TRBV10-1
CDR3nt: TGTGCCAGCAGCCCCGACGCGGCGGGTTCCTACGAGCAGTACTTC; CDR3aa: CASSPDAAGSYEQYF; d_gene: NA; j_gene: TRBJ2-7; abundance: NA; v_gene: TRBV11-2